One TCR beta chain is described in this entry. This specimen belongs to a study of blood T cell repertoires in COVID-19. Study information: COVID-19 samples, acute and convalescent, were from the United States, Italy and Spain.

As originally analysed: Estimated nucleated cell counts came from reference gene primer amplification. The protocol was immunoSEQ multiplex PCR, while the TCRdb copy is restricted to in-frame clones and leaves out a portion. D and trimming were read from the DNA, whereas the V and J calls and clone size are those reported in that table. This table holds roughly 250,000 clones, about 87% found once. What was sequenced was peripheral blood. The source is a woman aged 40 to 55 with acute or convalescent COVID-19.

The CDR3 region has the DNA TGCGCCAGCAGCTTGCGAACTAGCGGGGGGGCTAATGAGCAGTTCTTC. It codes for CASSLRTSGGANEQFF. The chain uses TRBV5-1 and TRBJ2-1; 13 bases are shared with TRBD2. Germline V gene data show CDR1 as SGHRS and CDR2 as YFSETQ. This CDR3 contains 16 residues. V dropped 1 base and J dropped 7; count of bases not matched to a gene: 5.